Below, 22 T cell receptor beta chains from the same sample are listed, as sequenced in a study of spatial heterogeneity in lung cancer. Study-wide results and limits: Counts of expanded alpha and beta TCRs within tumors tracked the tumor nonsynonymous mutation count.

Time point here: sample taken at primary tumor resection. TCRdb called the 5' RACE reads again in MiXCR, with one record for every CDR3 protein. The data show approximately 9,700 distinct CDR3 sequences, with more than 10% seen just once and over 9.5% held by the top ten. Antigens for these TCRs are unknown. The specimen comprised lung tumor tissue, sampled at surgery. These receptors were collected from a male donor with early-stage non-small cell lung cancer.

By share of the sample, this clonotype is medium-sized. This beta chain lies outside the target of a library built for alpha chains; its clone size means little. The rearrangement uses TRBV12-3 or TRBV12-4 and TRBJ1-1; D gene ambiguous. V dropped 1 base and J dropped 1 base, with 7 bases sitting between them. CDR3 size: 14 residues. This CDR3 reads CASSLEIPNTEAFF. The CDR3 coding sequence is TGTGCCAGCAGTTTAGAGATCCCGAACACTGAAGCTTTCTTT.

About this clonotype itself: This beta chain slipped into a library made for alpha chains as a stray read, so its size is not meaningful. This sequence joins TRBV6-2 or TRBV6-3 and TRBJ2-3; possible D gene TRBD2, 6 bases. The CDR3 extends over 15 amino acids. Germline loops: CDR1 MNHEY, CDR2 SVGEGT. Trimming shortened V by 5 bases and J by 3 bases, and 15 bases separated the two germline ends. The CDR3 region has the DNA TGTGCCAGCAGTCAGAGCGGGTCCGAGACAGATACGCAGTATTTT. Translating it yields CASSQSGSETDTQYF.

A word on this clonotype: The library was designed around alpha chains, so this beta chain is a stray read whose abundance carries little weight. The rearrangement uses TRBV20-1 and TRBJ1-6; the D is unclear. CDR3 length: 15 residues. With 1 base removed from V and 9 bases from J, the gap between germline ends came to 16 bases. CDR1 is DFQATT, CDR2 SNEGSKA, per germline (reference sequence). The CDR3 bases are TGCAGTGCTAGAGTGCAAGGACGGATCCCTTCACCCCTCCACTTT. It translates to CSARVQGRIPSPLHF.

In its sample, this clonotype is medium-sized. This beta chain turned up in a library designed for alpha chains; as an off-target read, its abundance says little. V gene TRBV11-3 combines with J gene TRBJ2-5; the match to TRBD1 covers 9 bases. The CDR3 is made up of 16 amino acids. The germline V gene has CDR1 SGHNT and CDR2 YENEEA. The V segment lost 4 bases and the J segment 2 bases; nucleotides outside the gene matches: 8. The CDR3 reads CASSSTGGSTQETQYF. The CDR3 bases are TGTGCCAGCAGCTCCACAGGGGGCTCGACACAAGAGACCCAGTACTTC. Full variable domain (missing parts from reference TRBV11-3 and TRBJ2-5): EAGVVQSPRYKIIEKKQPVAFWCNPISGHNTLYWYLQNLGQGPELLIRYENEEAVDDSQLPKDRFSAERLKGVDSTLKIQPAELGDSAVYLCASSSTGGSTQETQYFGPGTRLLVL.

This clonotype was counted many times. With the library built for alpha chains, this beta chain is off target and its frequency is not meaningful. The chain has TRBV29-1 and TRBJ1-4; no definite D call. Per the germline V gene, CDR1 is SQVTM and CDR2 is ANQGSEA. There are 12 residues in the CDR3. V was clipped by 0 bases and J by 9 bases, with 8 bases between them. CDR3 sequence: CSVEDLRKKLFF. DNA of the CDR3: TGCAGCGTTGAAGACCTCCGAAAAAAACTGTTTTTT.

This clonotype was seen ten or more times. Because the library targeted alpha chains, this beta chain is an off-target read whose size means little. The chain recombines TRBV7-3 with TRBJ2-7, with 13 nucleotides matching TRBD2. Germline CDR1 is SGHTA and CDR2 is FQGTGA. The CDR3 covers 16 residues. V lost 5 bases, J lost 6 bases, and 10 bases stayed unmatched. The CDR3 DNA reads TGTGCCAGCAGCCCGCACCAACTAGCGGGAGGGGGCGAGCAGTACTTC. It translates to CASSPHQLAGGGEQYF.

This clonotype was detected ten times or more. Being off target in a library aimed at alpha chains, this beta chain has a size of little meaning. This rearrangement joins TRBV15 to TRBJ2-6; the match to TRBD1 covers 8 bases. Germline-derived CDR1 and CDR2 are LNHNV and YYDKDF (reference sequence). The CDR3 runs to 19 residues. V lost 3 bases, J lost 2 bases, and 12 bases stayed unmatched. This CDR3 is CATSSSQGVYLPGANVLTF. CDR3 bases: TGTGCCACCAGCAGTTCACAGGGGGTCTATCTCCCTGGGGCCAACGTCCTGACTTTC. Filled out from reference TRBV15 and TRBJ2-6, the complete variable domain reads DAMVIQNPRYQVTQFGKPVTLSCSQTLNHNVMYWYQQKSSQAPKLLFHYYDKDFNNEADTPDNFQSRRPNTSFCFLDIRSPGLGDTAMYLCATSSSQGVYLPGANVLTFGAGSRLTVL.

Relative to its sample, this clonotype is medium-sized (0.01 to 0.1%). Little can be read into the size of this beta chain, an off-target read in a library designed for alpha chains. This chain joins TRBV12-3 or TRBV12-4 and TRBJ2-7; no firm D call. CDR3 length: 15 residues. The V gene lost 3 bases and the J gene lost 6 bases, with 18 bases spanning the gap. The CDR3 here is CASSLVSPVLGEQYF. CDR3 nucleotide sequence: TGTGCCAGCAGTTTGGTATCGCCGGTCCTCGGCGAGCAGTACTTC.

In its sample, this clonotype was seen many times. A library prepared for alpha chains yielded this beta chain as an off-target read; its size is of little meaning. This chain links TRBV6-6 with TRBJ2-3; 11 nucleotides match TRBD1. The CDR3 sequence is 15 residues long. V trimming: 2 bases; J trimming: 4 bases; junction bases outside the gene matches: 2. The germline gives CDR1 MNHNY, CDR2 SVGAGI (reference sequence). The chain's CDR3 is CASSYRTGGSDTQYF. The CDR3 DNA reads TGTGCCAGCAGTTACCGGACAGGGGGCTCAGATACGCAGTATTTT.

Regarding this clonotype: This beta chain came through as a stray read in a library set up for alpha chains, and its size says little. This rearrangement joins TRBV5-6 to TRBJ2-5; perhaps D is TRBD1 or TRBD2 (5 bases each). With 2 bases removed from V and 5 bases from J, the gap between germline ends came to 16 bases. This CDR3 is built from 15 residues. Germline-derived CDR1 and CDR2 are SGHDT and YYEEEE. Here the CDR3 reads CASSFLGALQETQYF. In nucleotides, the CDR3 is TGTGCCAGCAGCTTCCTCGGGGCCCTCCAGGAGACCCAGTACTTC.

As to this clonotype: This beta chain is a stray read from a library made for alpha chains; its abundance is not meaningful. The CDR3 DNA follows: TGTGCCAGCAGCTTTGGGAATCAGCCCCAGCATTTT. This codes for CASSFGNQPQHF. The chain employs TRBV5-4 and TRBJ1-5; D gene unclear. Germline V CDR1 and CDR2: SGHNT, YYREEE (reference sequence). CDR3 length: 12 amino acids. V lost 2 bases and J 4 bases, leaving 4 bases between the germline ends.

By share, this clonotype counts as medium-sized. This beta chain slipped into a library made for alpha chains as a stray read, so its size is not meaningful. The J gene is TRBJ2-3, the V gene TRBV20-1, with D maybe TRBD2 (6 bases). The CDR3 runs 15 residues. Germline assignment: CDR1 DFQATT and CDR2 SNEGSKA (reference sequence). V lost 3 bases and J 3 bases, leaving 16 bases between the germline ends. Here the CDR3 reads CSASSGGSGTDTQYF. The DNA of the CDR3 is TGCAGTGCTAGTTCCGGGGGATCGGGTACAGATACGCAGTATTTT.

Comment on this clonotype: The size of this beta chain means little, since it is a stray read in a library made for alpha chains. The chain is built from TRBV7-8 and TRBJ2-7, with D perhaps matching TRBD2 (5 bases). This CDR3 region has 10 residues. The germline V gene encodes CDR1 SGHVS and CDR2 FQNEAQ. The CDR3 spells CAVGIYEQYV. CDR3 bases: TGCGCCGTCGGGATCTACGAGCAGTACGTC.

By share, this clonotype ranks as medium-sized (0.01 to 0.1%). This beta chain slipped into a library made for alpha chains as a stray read, so its size is not meaningful. The chain employs TRBV28 and TRBJ2-1; maybe TRBD2 (5 bases). Germline assignment: CDR1 MDHEN and CDR2 SYDVKM. The CDR3 length is 14 residues. Trimming took off 5 bases at V and 7 bases at J, with 15 bases between the two ends. The CDR3 region is CASSPTEGVNEQFF. In nucleotides, the CDR3 is TGTGCCAGCAGTCCGACTGAGGGCGTAAATGAGCAGTTCTTC.

This clonotype was detected ten times or more. Because this beta chain is a stray read in a library intended to capture alpha chains, its abundance should not be given much weight. The genes are TRBV9 and TRBJ2-1, with no clear D. This CDR3 has 12 amino acids. Trimming left V 5 bases short and J 5 bases short, with 8 bases between. The germline gives CDR1 SGDLS, CDR2 YYNGEE. The CDR3 loop is CASRGMDNEQFF. The CDR3 region has the DNA TGTGCCAGCAGGGGGATGGACAATGAGCAGTTCTTC.

As for this clonotype: This beta chain is a stray read from a library made for alpha chains; its abundance is not meaningful. The rearrangement joins TRBV5-4 to TRBJ2-1, with 16 bases that match TRBD2. The CDR3 spans 17 residues. Looked up from germline, CDR1 is SGHNT and CDR2 is YYREEE (reference sequence). Trimming cost V 10 bases and J 2 bases; bases outside gene matches: 9. The CDR3 spells CALSGTSGRATYNEQFF. CDR3 coding DNA: TGTGCCCTCTCCGGGACTAGCGGGAGGGCAACCTACAATGAGCAGTTCTTC.

On this clonotype itself: This beta chain came through as a stray read in a library set up for alpha chains, and its size says little. The rearrangement uses TRBV30 and TRBJ2-5; D may match TRBD1 or TRBD2 (5 bases each). The CDR3 runs 13 residues. CDR1 is GTSNPN and CDR2 is SVGIG in the germline V gene (reference sequence). V lost 1 base and J 0 bases, leaving 6 bases between the germline ends. The CDR3 bases are TGTGCCTGGAGTGGGGACCACCAAGAGACCCAGTACTTC. It encodes CAWSGDHQETQYF.

This clonotype counts as medium-sized. A library prepared for alpha chains yielded this beta chain as an off-target read; its size is of little meaning. The chain is built from TRBV12-3 or TRBV12-4 and TRBJ2-5; D uncertain. V dropped 5 bases and J dropped 5 bases, with 6 bases sitting between them. The CDR3 sequence is 11 residues long. The CDR3 nucleotides are TGTGCCAGCAGTCTAGGGGAGACCCAGTACTTC. Its protein is CASSLGETQYF.

In its sample, this clonotype was seen many times. Likely a read error: the CDR3 ends without its conserved phenylalanine or tryptophan. The DNA is omitted, as the CDR3 cannot be located on it reliably, and the CDR3 follows TCRdb's listing. This beta chain slipped into a library made for alpha chains as a stray read, so its size is not meaningful. CDR3: CSAMVAGGPQL. V is TRBV20-1 and J is TRBJ2-1; the table names TRBD2, a call not compared with the DNA. The CDR3 has 11 residues if both end residues are counted. Germline assignment: CDR1 DFQATT and CDR2 SNEGSKA (reference sequence).

A word on this clonotype: With the library built for alpha chains, this beta chain is off target and its frequency is not meaningful. The rearrangement uses TRBV20-1 and TRBJ2-2; possibly TRBD2 for D (6 bases). Trimming stripped 5 bases from V and 4 bases from J, with 20 bases between. CDR1 and CDR2 from the germline V gene are DFQATT and SNEGSKA (reference sequence). The length of the CDR3 is 16 residues. CDR3 region: CSAEGRGRGITGELFF. CDR3 bases: TGCAGTGCTGAAGGCCGGGGGAGAGGGATCACCGGGGAGCTGTTTTTT.

This clonotype qualifies as medium-sized. This beta chain is an unintended read in a library built for alpha chains; its size means little. The rearrangement links TRBV18 to TRBJ2-5; TRBD1 might be the D (6 bases). V shed 0 bases and J shed 4 bases, with 12 bases lying between them. The CDR3 runs 15 residues. In germline, CDR1 is KGHSH, CDR2 LQKENI. The CDR3 DNA follows: TGTGCCAGCTCACCACCGGTTTTGACAGGAGAGACCCAGTACTTC. Its protein product is CASSPPVLTGETQYF.

This clonotype was observed at least ten times. Since it is a stray read in a library aimed at alpha chains, this beta chain has a size that is not meaningful. The rearrangement links TRBV7-8 to TRBJ1-1; D is perhaps TRBD1 (6 bases). V dropped 4 bases and J dropped 4 bases, with 10 bases sitting between them. Germline V lookup: CDR1 SGHVS, CDR2 FQNEAQ. The CDR3 has 13 residues. CDR3 sequence reads: CASSSQGTTEAFF. The CDR3 DNA follows: TGTGCCAGCAGCTCCCAGGGGACCACTGAAGCTTTCTTT.